The 21 T cell receptor beta chains reported below all come from one sample, sequenced in a study of prognosis after radiotherapy for stage I lung cancer. The study amplified the TCR beta CDR3 region from genomic DNA. This amplification was carried out by two rounds of multiplex PCR. The first PCR round targeted every TRBV and TRBJ gene with specific primers. TCRdb called the multiplex PCR reads again in MiXCR, with one record for every CDR3 protein. The table lists about 24,000 distinct CDR3 sequences, roughly 40% of them singletons. This specimen was PBMCs, taken before or after stereotactic body radiation therapy (not recorded which). Receptor source: a donor older than 45 with non-small cell lung cancer.

V and J are TRBV5-1 and TRBJ2-7; D is undetermined. CDR1 and CDR2 from the germline V gene are SGHRS and YFSETQ. Trimming pared 0 bases from V and 7 bases from J, leaving 8 bases between. The CDR3 contains 12 residues. This chain's CDR3 is CASSLVRWEQYF. The DNA for the CDR3 is TGCGCCAGCAGCTTGGTGCGTTGGGAGCAGTACTTC.

The chain combines TRBV5-1 with TRBJ2-5; D is undetermined. Trimming cost V 0 bases and J 2 bases, with 2 bases left between them. This CDR3 contains 12 residues. Germline CDR1 SGHRS, CDR2 YFSETQ. The CDR3 spells CASSLDQETQYF. The CDR3 nucleotides read TGCGCCAGCAGCTTGGATCAAGAGACCCAGTACTTC. The full variable domain, its missing parts supplied by reference TRBV5-1 and TRBJ2-5, is KAGVTQTPRYLIKTRGQQVTLSCSPISGHRSVSWYQQTPGQGLQFLFEYFSETQRNKGNFPGRFSGRQFSNSRSEMNVSTLELGDSALYLCASSLDQETQYFGPGTRLLVL.

The rearrangement uses TRBV6-2 or TRBV6-3 and TRBJ2-5; D perhaps matches TRBD1 (5 bases). Germline loops: CDR1 MNHEY, CDR2 SVGEGT. Trimming removed 6 bases from V and 3 bases from J, with 14 bases in between. The CDR3 extends over 14 amino acids. The CDR3 is CASSLGQGKETQYF. The CDR3 DNA follows: TGTGCCAGCAGCTTGGGGCAGGGAAAAGAGACCCAGTACTTC.

This chain links TRBV2 with TRBJ2-2, with no clear D. This CDR3 region has 14 residues. CDR1 SNHLY and CDR2 FYNNEI come from the germline V gene. V gave up 5 bases and J gave up 8 bases, with 15 bases separating them. The CDR3 here is CASSLGKATGELFF. The CDR3 bases are TGTGCCAGCAGTCTGGGAAAGGCGACAGGGGAGCTGTTTTTT.

The chain has TRBV6-2 or TRBV6-3 and TRBJ1-2; maybe TRBD1 (6 bases). Germline CDR1 is MNHEY and CDR2 is SVGEGT. Trimming stripped 11 bases from V and 4 bases from J, with 14 bases between. The CDR3 loop spans 12 amino acids. DNA for the CDR3: TGTGCCGGTGGGGGCCCTTTCTATGGCTACACCTTC. This gives the protein CAGGGPFYGYTF.

The V call is TRBV20-1, the J call TRBJ1-5; D may be TRBD1 (5 bases). Trimming took 5 bases from V and 5 from J, leaving 19 bases between them. There are 15 residues in the CDR3. Germline CDR1 DFQATT, CDR2 SNEGSKA (reference sequence). The DNA of the CDR3 is TGCAGTGCTGGGCGGGGCGCCTCGACTGATCAGCCCCAGCATTTT. Its translation is CSAGRGASTDQPQHF.

This chain links TRBV5-8 with TRBJ1-1; 7 bases map to TRBD1. V gave up 4 bases and J gave up 0 bases; unmatched junction bases: 12. Germline V gene data show CDR1 as SGHTS and CDR2 as YDEGEE. The CDR3 is 17 amino acids. The DNA for the CDR3 is TGTGCCAGCAGCCCCTGGACAGGCGGTCTCATGAACACTGAAGCTTTCTTT. Protein product: CASSPWTGGLMNTEAFF.

This clonotype rates as medium-sized. J is TRBJ2-7 and V is TRBV30; TRBD2 matches at 9 bases. CDR3 length equals 13 residues. Germline trimming cut 2 bases from V and 6 bases from J; bases unmatched to any gene: 5. Germline V CDR1 and CDR2: GTSNPN, SVGIG (reference sequence). CDR3 DNA sequence: TGTGCCTGGAGTCTTGCGGGAGGGAGCGAGCAGTACTTC. Translated: CAWSLAGGSEQYF.

This clonotype is classed as medium-sized. The V gene is TRBV20-1, the J gene TRBJ2-1; TRBD2 might be the D (5 bases). V lost 3 bases, J lost 5 bases, and 20 bases lay in between. CDR3 size: 16 residues. Germline lookup yields CDR1 DFQATT and CDR2 SNEGSKA (reference sequence). The CDR3: CSASSVRTSFHNEQFF. CDR3 DNA sequence: TGCAGTGCTAGTTCCGTCCGGACTTCCTTCCACAATGAGCAGTTCTTC.

This chain connects TRBV6-7 to TRBJ2-1; no clear D gene. TRBV6-7 is an open reading frame whose function is uncertain. The CDR3 loop spans 15 amino acids. V was trimmed by 2 bases and J by 5 bases, leaving 13 bases between them. The CDR3 loop is CASSYVGLRNNEQFF. CDR3 nucleotides: TGTGCCAGCAGTTACGTTGGGCTGAGGAACAATGAGCAGTTCTTC.

This clonotype was detected many times. The rearrangement links TRBV10-3 to TRBJ1-5; perhaps TRBD1 as D (6 bases). CDR1 and CDR2 from the germline V gene are ENHRY and SYGVKD. With 0 bases removed from V and 7 bases from J, the gap between germline ends came to 10 bases. The CDR3 consists of 14 residues. CDR3 amino acids: CAISESGGRQPQHF. CDR3 sequence (DNA): TGTGCCATCAGTGAGTCAGGGGGGAGGCAGCCCCAGCATTTT.

The sample holds many counts of this clonotype. V gene TRBV27 combines with J gene TRBJ2-4; 9 nucleotides align to TRBD2. With 6 bases clipped from V and 8 bases from J, the junction kept 14 bases outside the gene matches. Germline V gene sequence: CDR1 MNHEY, CDR2 SMNVEV (reference sequence). The CDR3 runs 16 residues. The CDR3 region is CASSRGTSRSVYIQYF. Written as DNA, the CDR3 is TGTGCCAGCAGCCGAGGGACTAGCAGGAGTGTATACATTCAGTACTTC.

This clonotype showed up many times. This chain uses TRBV20-1 with TRBJ2-1, with TRBD2 matching 11 bases. This CDR3 contains 18 residues. Germline CDR1 and CDR2: DFQATT and SNEGSKA (reference sequence). V was pared by 0 bases and J by 4 bases, with 11 bases of the junction left unmatched. The CDR3 bases are TGCAGTGCTAGAGATATGCTAGCGGGAGGATTAAAATACAATGAGCAGTTCTTC. Its translation is CSARDMLAGGLKYNEQFF.

This clonotype was seen repeatedly, ten times or more. The chain is built from TRBV7-2 and TRBJ2-5, with D perhaps being TRBD1 or TRBD2 (6 bases each). The V and J ends lost 6 bases and 3 bases respectively, with 17 bases between them. Germline loops: CDR1 SGHTA, CDR2 FQGNSA. This CDR3 has 15 amino acids. CDR3 loop: CASRGSSRGEETQYF. CDR3 DNA sequence: TGTGCCAGCAGAGGATCTAGTAGGGGGGAAGAGACCCAGTACTTC.

There are many counts of this clonotype. The junction differs from germline at one of its ends, possibly a read error. V and J are TRBV5-1 and TRBJ2-3; perhaps TRBD1 as D (5 bases). The CDR3 extends over 15 amino acids. Germline CDR1 and CDR2: SGHRS and YFSETQ. For the CDR3, the DNA is TGCGCCAGCACCTTGCAGGGCCTCCCCGGAGATACGCAGTATTTT. Amino acid sequence: CASTLQGLPGDTQYF.

Concerning this clonotype itself: Likely a read error: the CDR3 ends without its conserved phenylalanine or tryptophan. The chain links TRBV2 to TRBJ2-5; 10 positions match TRBD1. The CDR3 has 15 residues. CDR1 and CDR2 from the germline V gene are SNHLY and FYNNEI. The CDR3 protein is CASIEERTGGGTQYL. The CDR3 DNA follows: TGTGCCAGCATTGAAGAGAGGACAGGGGGAGGGACCCAGTACCTC.

V is TRBV27 and J is TRBJ2-2; D is unresolved. V was pared by 4 bases and J by 5 bases, with 11 bases between. From germline, CDR1 is MNHEY and CDR2 SMNVEV (reference sequence). The CDR3 spans 14 residues. CDR3: CASSYVAGTGELFF. The DNA for the CDR3 is TGTGCCAGCAGTTACGTAGCTGGAACCGGGGAGCTGTTTTTT.

To note about this clonotype: This may come from a read error, since a much larger clone is one base off. This CDR3 fails to terminate in the conserved phenylalanine or tryptophan, so it likely reflects a read error. Here the CDR3 reads CASSFLGSNQPQHP. The CDR3 DNA reads TGTGCCAGCAGTTTTTTGGGTAGCAATCAGCCCCAGCATCCT. The J gene is TRBJ1-5, the V gene TRBV12-3 or TRBV12-4; D uncertain. Trimming shortened V by 3 bases and J by 0 bases, and 6 bases separated the two germline ends. CDR3 size: 14 residues.

This clonotype has at least ten counts. This sequence joins TRBV9 and TRBJ2-1; D gene unclear. This CDR3 comprises 16 residues. Trimming left V 3 bases short and J 2 bases short, with 15 bases between. Germline CDR1 SGDLS, CDR2 YYNGEE. The CDR3, as DNA: TGTGCCAGCAGCGATGGGCCCGACTCGGCCTACAATGAGCAGTTCTTC. Amino acid sequence: CASSDGPDSAYNEQFF.

The sample holds many counts of this clonotype. This may be a read error: a much more frequent sequence differs by one nucleotide. V and J are TRBV12-3 or TRBV12-4 and TRBJ1-2, with 7 bases identical to TRBD1. This CDR3 contains 15 residues. This CDR3 reads CASSPRGRGNYGYAF. The CDR3 DNA follows: TGTGCCAGCAGTCCCCGGGGCAGGGGGAACTATGGCTACGCCTTC.

This clonotype showed up many times. The gene calls are TRBV30 and TRBJ2-4; tentative D call: TRBD2 (5 bases). V was pared by 4 bases and J by 1 base, with 11 bases between. Looked up from germline, CDR1 is GTSNPN and CDR2 is SVGIG (reference sequence). CDR3 length equals 14 residues. CDR3 sequence (DNA): TGTGCCTGGACACGGGGAATCGCCAAAAACATTCAGTACTTC. Its protein is CAWTRGIAKNIQYF. Filled out from reference TRBV30 and TRBJ2-4, the complete variable domain reads SQTIHQWPATLVQPVGSPLSLECTVEGTSNPNLYWYRQAAGRGLQLLFYSVGIGQISSEVPQNLSASRPQDRQFILSSKKLLLSDSGFYLCAWTRGIAKNIQYFGAGTRLSVL.